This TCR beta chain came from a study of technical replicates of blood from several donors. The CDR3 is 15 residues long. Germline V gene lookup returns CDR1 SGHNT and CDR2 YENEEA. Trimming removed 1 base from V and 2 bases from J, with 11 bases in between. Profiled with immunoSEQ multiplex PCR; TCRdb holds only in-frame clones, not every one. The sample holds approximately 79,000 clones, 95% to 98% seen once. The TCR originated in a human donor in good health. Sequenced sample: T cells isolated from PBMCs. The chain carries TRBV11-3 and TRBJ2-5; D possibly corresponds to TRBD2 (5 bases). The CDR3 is CASSLGPGEQETQYF. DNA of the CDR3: TGTGCCAGCAGCTTAGGTCCTGGGGAGCAAGAGACCCAGTACTTC.